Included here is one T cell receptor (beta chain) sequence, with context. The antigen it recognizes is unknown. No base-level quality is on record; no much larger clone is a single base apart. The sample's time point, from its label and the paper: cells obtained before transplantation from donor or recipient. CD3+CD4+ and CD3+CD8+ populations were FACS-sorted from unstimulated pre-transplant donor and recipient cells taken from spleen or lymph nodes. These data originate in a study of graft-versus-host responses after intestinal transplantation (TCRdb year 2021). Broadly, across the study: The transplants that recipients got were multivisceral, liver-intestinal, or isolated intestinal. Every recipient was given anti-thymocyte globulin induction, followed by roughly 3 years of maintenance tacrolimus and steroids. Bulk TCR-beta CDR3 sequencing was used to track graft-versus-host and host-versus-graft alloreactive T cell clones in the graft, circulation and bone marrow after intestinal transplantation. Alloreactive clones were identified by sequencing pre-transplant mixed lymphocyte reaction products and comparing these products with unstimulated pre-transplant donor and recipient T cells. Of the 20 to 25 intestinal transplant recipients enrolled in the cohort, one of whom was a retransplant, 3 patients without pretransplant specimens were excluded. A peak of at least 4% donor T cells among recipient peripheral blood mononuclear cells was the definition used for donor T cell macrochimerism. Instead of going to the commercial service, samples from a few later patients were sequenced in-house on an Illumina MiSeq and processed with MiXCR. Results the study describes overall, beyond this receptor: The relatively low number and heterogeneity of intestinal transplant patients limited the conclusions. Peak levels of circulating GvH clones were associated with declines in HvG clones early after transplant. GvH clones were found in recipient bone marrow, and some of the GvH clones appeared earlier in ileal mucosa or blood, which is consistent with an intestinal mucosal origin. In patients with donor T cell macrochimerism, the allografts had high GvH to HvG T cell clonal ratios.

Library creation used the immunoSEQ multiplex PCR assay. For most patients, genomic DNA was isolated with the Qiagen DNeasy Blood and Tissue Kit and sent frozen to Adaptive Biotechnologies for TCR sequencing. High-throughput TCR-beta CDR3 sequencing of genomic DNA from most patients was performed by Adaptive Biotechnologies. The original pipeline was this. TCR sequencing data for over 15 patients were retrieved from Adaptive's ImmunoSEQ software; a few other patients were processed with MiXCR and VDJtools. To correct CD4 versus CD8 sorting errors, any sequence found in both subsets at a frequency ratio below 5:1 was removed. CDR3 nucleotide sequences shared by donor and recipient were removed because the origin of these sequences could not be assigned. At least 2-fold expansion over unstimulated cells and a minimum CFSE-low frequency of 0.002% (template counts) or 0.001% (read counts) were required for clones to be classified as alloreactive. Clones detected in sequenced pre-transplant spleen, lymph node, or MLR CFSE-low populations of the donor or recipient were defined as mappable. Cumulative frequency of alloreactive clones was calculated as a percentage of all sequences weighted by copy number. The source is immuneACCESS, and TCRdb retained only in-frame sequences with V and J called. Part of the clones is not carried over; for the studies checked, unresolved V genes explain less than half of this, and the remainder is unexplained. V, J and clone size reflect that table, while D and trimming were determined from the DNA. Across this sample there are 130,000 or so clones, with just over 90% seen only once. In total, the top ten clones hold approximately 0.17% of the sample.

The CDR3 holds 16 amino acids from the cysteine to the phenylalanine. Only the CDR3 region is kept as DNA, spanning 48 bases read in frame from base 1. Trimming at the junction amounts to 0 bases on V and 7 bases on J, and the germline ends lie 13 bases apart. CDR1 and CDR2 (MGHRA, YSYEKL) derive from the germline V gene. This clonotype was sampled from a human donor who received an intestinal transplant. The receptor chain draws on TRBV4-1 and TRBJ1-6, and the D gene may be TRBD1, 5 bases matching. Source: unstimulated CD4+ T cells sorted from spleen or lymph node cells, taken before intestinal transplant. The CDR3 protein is CASSQEEGPPNSPLHF. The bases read TGCGCCAGCAGCCAAGAGGAGGGGCCGCCGAATTCACCCCTCCACTTT.